The 19 T cell receptor beta chains given below trace back to one sample, sequenced in a study of cytomegalovirus exposure and HLA in healthy donors (dated 2017 in TCRdb). Library creation used the immunoSEQ multiplex PCR assay. For the multiplex PCR, a mixture combining 60 forward primers for TCR Vbeta segments and 13 reverse primers for TCR Jbeta segments was used. Sourced from immuneACCESS, this table was stored by TCRdb with only in-frame sequences that have V and J called. A share of the clones is absent; for the studies checked, an unresolved V gene accounts for under half, and the remainder has no known explanation. The sample data list approximately 120,000 clones, and over 60% of these were observed just once. About 13% of the sample goes to the ten largest clones. Sequenced input: PBMCs. The source is a woman aged 60-70 years in good health and CMV-seropositive.

This clone was detected only a few times. V gene TRBV19 combines with J gene TRBJ2-3, with TRBD1 identical over 7 bases. Germline assignment: CDR1 LNHDA and CDR2 SQIVND (reference sequence). V dropped 2 bases and J dropped 4; count of bases not matched to a gene: 3. This CDR3 is 14 amino acids long. CDR3 residues: CASSIRQGSDTQYF. Here the CDR3 DNA reads TGTGCCAGTAGTATAAGACAGGGTTCAGATACGCAGTATTTT. Using reference TRBV19 and TRBJ2-3 for the parts outside the CDR3, the full variable domain is DGGITQSPKYLFRKEGQNVTLSCEQNLNHDAMYWYRQDPGQGLRLIYYSQIVNDFQKGDIAEGYSVSREKKESFPLTVTSAQKNPTAFYLCASSIRQGSDTQYFGPGTRLTVL.

The V gene is TRBV4-2, the J gene TRBJ2-1, with TRBD2 matching over 13 bases. The CDR3 length is 17 residues. Germline V gene data show CDR1 as LGHNA and CDR2 as YNFKEQ. Unmatched junction bases numbered 5, after V lost 5 bases and J lost 1 base. DNA for the CDR3: TGTGCCAGCAGCGGCACTAGCGGGAGGGCTTCCTACAATGAGCAGTTCTTC. It translates to CASSGTSGRASYNEQFF.

The gene calls are TRBV6-1 and TRBJ2-5; TRBD1 agrees at 9 bases. The J call may be faulty, since TRBJ2-7 better matches the DNA end. The length of the CDR3 is 15 residues. Germline CDR1 is MNHNS and CDR2 is SASEGT. CDR3: CASSETGGRFYEQYF. In DNA, the CDR3 is TGTGCCAGCAGTGAGACAGGGGGGCGGTTCTACGAGCAGTACTTC.

This chain joins TRBV27 and TRBJ2-5; D not resolved. V dropped 5 bases and J dropped 0 bases, with 4 bases sitting between them. This CDR3 is built from 12 residues. CDR1 is MNHEY and CDR2 is SMNVEV in the germline V gene (reference sequence). In DNA form, the CDR3 reads TGTGCCAGCAGTACGGACCAAGAGACCCAGTACTTC. This codes for CASSTDQETQYF.

This sequence joins TRBV13 and TRBJ1-6; possible D gene TRBD1, 5 bases. This CDR3 comprises 16 residues. CDR1 PRHDT and CDR2 FYEKMQ come from the germline V gene (reference sequence). V was clipped by 0 bases and J by 6 bases, with 12 bases between them. CDR3 amino acids: CASSLGQGSRNSPLHF. The CDR3 DNA reads as TGTGCCAGCAGCTTAGGTCAGGGTTCACGTAATTCACCCCTCCACTTT.

The gene calls are TRBV6-1 and TRBJ1-2, with D possibly matching TRBD1 (5 bases). V lost 6 bases and J lost 7, with 21 bases in between. The CDR3 contains 15 residues. Per germline, CDR1 MNHNS and CDR2 SASEGT. CDR3 sequence reads: CASRVDRDGRGGYTF. In DNA form, the CDR3 reads TGTGCCAGCAGGGTCGACCGGGACGGGAGGGGTGGCTACACCTTC.

The rearrangement joins TRBV4-1 to TRBJ2-5; the match to TRBD2 covers 9 bases. Germline trimming cut 4 bases from V and 4 bases from J; bases unmatched to any gene: 7. There are 15 residues in the CDR3. The germline V gene encodes CDR1 MGHRA and CDR2 YSYEKL. CDR3 protein: CASSRQSAGGETQYF. CDR3 DNA sequence: TGCGCCAGCAGCCGACAATCAGCGGGAGGAGAGACCCAGTACTTC.

This clone was counted between two and nine times. The chain links TRBV10-3 to TRBJ2-5; D remains ambiguous. This CDR3 region has 11 residues. CDR1 and CDR2 from the germline V gene are ENHRY and SYGVKD. The germline V and J ends were trimmed by 10 bases and 0 bases, with 6 bases remaining between them. The chain's CDR3 is CATQYQETQYF. CDR3 DNA: TGTGCCACCCAGTACCAAGAGACCCAGTACTTC.

This chain uses TRBV6-5 with TRBJ1-2; 8 positions agree with TRBD1. V lost 6 bases and J lost 2; bases outside the gene matches: 2. Germline CDR1 MNHEY, CDR2 SVGAGI. The CDR3 loop spans 13 amino acids. The CDR3 loop reads CASSRQGNYGYTF. In DNA, the CDR3 is TGTGCCAGCAGCCGACAGGGGAACTATGGCTACACCTTC.

The chain is built from TRBV7-6 and TRBJ1-4, with D unclear. Germline V gives CDR1 SGHVS, CDR2 FNYEAQ. Trimming left V 3 bases short and J 7 bases short, with 9 bases between. This CDR3 is 13 amino acids long. The CDR3, as DNA: TGTGCCAGCAGCTTCAGGTCCCCTGAAAAACTGTTTTTT. Its protein is CASSFRSPEKLFF.

The chain joins TRBV7-8 to TRBJ2-1, with 10 bases identical to TRBD2. Trimming removed 5 bases from V and 4 bases from J; junction bases left unmatched: 2. The CDR3 is 14 residues long. CDR1 and CDR2 (germline): SGHVS, FQNEAQ. The CDR3 bases are TGTGCCAGCAGCCCGACTAGCGGGTACAATGAGCAGTTCTTC. Protein product: CASSPTSGYNEQFF.

The V gene is TRBV5-7, the J gene TRBJ1-2; weak D call: TRBD1 (6 bases). TRBV5-7 is an ORF; its function is uncertain. This CDR3 contains 16 residues. The V gene lost 2 bases and the J gene lost 1 base, with 15 bases spanning the gap. The CDR3 is CASSFGTTKSNYGYTF. For the CDR3, the DNA is TGTGCCAGCAGCTTCGGGACAACTAAAAGTAACTATGGCTACACCTTC.

This clone was detected once. The chain is built from TRBV9 and TRBJ1-2, with 9 bases that match TRBD1. This CDR3 has 15 residues. V dropped 4 bases and J dropped 8; count of bases not matched to a gene: 12. CDR1 is SGDLS, CDR2 YYNGEE, per germline. The CDR3 sequence: CASSTSTGGAGGYTF. The CDR3 DNA is TGTGCCAGCAGCACAAGCACAGGGGGCGCGGGAGGCTACACCTTC.

The genes are TRBV7-2 and TRBJ2-6, with D unresolved. Trimming removed 6 bases at V and 3 bases at J, with 6 bases between. Germline loops: CDR1 SGHTA, CDR2 FQGNSA. The CDR3 runs 13 residues. DNA of the CDR3: TGTGCCAGCAGACAGAATGGGGCCAACGTCCTGACTTTC. It yields the protein CASRQNGANVLTF. Together with reference TRBV7-2 and TRBJ2-6, the CDR3 gives the full variable domain: GAGVSQSPSNKVTEKGKDVELRCDPISGHTALYWYRQSLGQGLEFLIYFQGNSAPDKSGLPSDRFSAERTGGSVSTLTIQRTQQEDSAVYLCASRQNGANVLTFGAGSRLTVL.

V and J are TRBV5-1 and TRBJ2-1; 10 bases are shared with TRBD2. This CDR3 has 15 residues. V was pared by 2 bases and J by 8 bases, with 7 bases of the junction left unmatched. CDR1 SGHRS and CDR2 YFSETQ come from the germline V gene. CDR3 bases: TGCGCCAGCAGCTTCCAAGCGGGAGGGGCGGATGAGCAGTTCTTC. This encodes CASSFQAGGADEQFF.

J is TRBJ1-5 and V is TRBV19; D is unresolved. This CDR3 comprises 15 residues. V was trimmed by 5 bases and J by 2 bases, leaving 13 bases between them. The germline gives CDR1 LNHDA, CDR2 SQIVND (reference sequence). The CDR3 nucleotides are TGTGCCAGTAGTGCGGGTCCTGGAGGCAATCAGCCCCAGCATTTT. Its protein product is CASSAGPGGNQPQHF.

This chain connects TRBV6-1 to TRBJ1-3, with a tentative D call TRBD1 (5 bases). Trimming shortened V by 6 bases and J by 1 base, and 13 bases separated the two germline ends. Germline loops: CDR1 MNHNS, CDR2 SASEGT. CDR3 length: 15 amino acids. Here the CDR3 DNA reads TGTGCCAGCAGGCGGGGGGGTCTGTCTGGAAACACCATATATTTT. It yields the protein CASRRGGLSGNTIYF.

Of note for this clone: A junction boundary mismatches the germline segment, possibly from a read error. The chain employs TRBV19 and TRBJ1-2, with no clear D. CDR3 length: 16 residues. Looked up from germline, CDR1 is LNHDA and CDR2 is SQIVND (reference sequence). The CDR3: CASSMEARNPVYGHTF. The CDR3 nucleotides read TGTGCCAGTAGTATGGAGGCGCGGAACCCGGTGTATGGCCACACCTTC.

This clone was counted only a few times. V usage is TRBV5-1 and J usage is TRBJ2-5; the match to TRBD1 covers 10 bases. Trimming cost V 2 bases and J 1 base; bases outside gene matches: 8. The CDR3 loop spans 17 amino acids. From germline, CDR1 is SGHRS and CDR2 YFSETQ. The CDR3 DNA follows: TGCGCCAGCAGCTTACAACCGGGACAGGGGCTCCAAGAGACCCAGTACTTC. Protein product: CASSLQPGQGLQETQYF. The whole variable domain, remainder taken from reference TRBV5-1 and TRBJ2-5, is KAGVTQTPRYLIKTRGQQVTLSCSPISGHRSVSWYQQTPGQGLQFLFEYFSETQRNKGNFPGRFSGRQFSNSRSEMNVSTLELGDSALYLCASSLQPGQGLQETQYFGPGTRLLVL.